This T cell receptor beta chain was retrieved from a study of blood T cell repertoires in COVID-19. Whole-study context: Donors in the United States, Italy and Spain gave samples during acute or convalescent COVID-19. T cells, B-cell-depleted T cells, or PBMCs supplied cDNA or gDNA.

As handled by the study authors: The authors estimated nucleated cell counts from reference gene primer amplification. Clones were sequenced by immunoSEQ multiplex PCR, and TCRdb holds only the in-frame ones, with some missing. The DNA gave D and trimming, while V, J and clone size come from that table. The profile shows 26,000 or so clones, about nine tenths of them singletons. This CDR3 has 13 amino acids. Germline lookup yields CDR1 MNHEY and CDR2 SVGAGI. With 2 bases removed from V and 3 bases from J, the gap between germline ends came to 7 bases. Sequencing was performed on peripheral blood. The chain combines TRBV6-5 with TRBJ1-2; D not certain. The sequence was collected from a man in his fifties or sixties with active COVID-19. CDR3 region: CASSYREDYGYTF. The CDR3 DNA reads TGTGCCAGCAGTTACCGGGAAGACTATGGCTACACCTTC.